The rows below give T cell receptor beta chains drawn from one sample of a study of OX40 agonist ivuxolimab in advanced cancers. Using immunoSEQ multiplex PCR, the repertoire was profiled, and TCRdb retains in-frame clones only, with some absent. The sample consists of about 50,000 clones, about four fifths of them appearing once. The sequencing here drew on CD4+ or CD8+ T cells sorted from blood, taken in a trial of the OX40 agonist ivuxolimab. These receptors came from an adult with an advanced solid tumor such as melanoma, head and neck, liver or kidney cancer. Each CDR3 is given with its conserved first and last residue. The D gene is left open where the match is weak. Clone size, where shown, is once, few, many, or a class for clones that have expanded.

DNA: TGTGCCAGCAGCTTACTAGCGGGAGGTTCAGATACGCAGTATTTT; CDR3: CASSLLAGGSDTQYF; D: TRBD2; size: -; V: TRBV11-3; J: TRBJ2-3
DNA: TGTGCCAGCAGCTCCTGGGAGGGGCGACCAGTCTACACCTTC; CDR3: CASSSWEGRPVYTF; D: -; size: -; V: TRBV5-4; J: TRBJ1-2
DNA: TGTGCCAGCGGGGGATCTTACCGGGACAGGGGCCACGAGCAGTACTTC; CDR3: CASGGSYRDRGHEQYF; D: TRBD1; size: few; V: TRBV2; J: TRBJ2-7
DNA: TGTGCCTGGAGTGCGGGACTAGCGGGAGGGCTCAATGAGCAGTTCTTC; CDR3: CAWSAGLAGGLNEQFF; D: TRBD2; size: -; V: TRBV30; J: TRBJ2-1
DNA: TGTGCCAGCAGTGAAATCAGGGGCTCGGTTGAGCAGTTCTTC; CDR3: CASSEIRGSVEQFF; D: -; size: -; V: TRBV6-1; J: TRBJ2-1
DNA: TGTGCCAGCAGCCTGACAGGGGGATATGGCTACACCTTC; CDR3: CASSLTGGYGYTF; D: TRBD1; size: -; V: TRBV9; J: TRBJ1-2
DNA: TGTGCCAGTAGTATTACCGGGGTCCACGAGCAGTACTTC; CDR3: CASSITGVHEQYF; D: -; size: -; V: TRBV19; J: TRBJ2-7
DNA: TGTGCCAGCAGTGGAGTCTACGAGCAGTACTTC; CDR3: CASSGVYEQYF; D: -; size: medium-sized; V: TRBV2; J: TRBJ2-7
DNA: TGCAGCGTGGGACTCGGCACAGGGGGCCAAGAGACCCAGTACTTC; CDR3: CSVGLGTGGQETQYF; D: TRBD1; size: -; V: TRBV29-1; J: TRBJ2-5
DNA: TGCAGCGTTGAACTCGGCCGGGCGACGCAGTATTTT; CDR3: CSVELGRATQYF; D: -; size: -; V: TRBV29-1; J: TRBJ2-3
DNA: TGTGCCAGCAGTTTATCTTGGACTAGCGGGACTGAGCAGTTCTTC; CDR3: CASSLSWTSGTEQFF; D: TRBD2; size: once; V: TRBV27; J: TRBJ2-1
DNA: TGCAGCGTTGGATTCCCGACGTCGAACACTGAAGCTTTCTTT; CDR3: CSVGFPTSNTEAFF; D: -; size: -; V: TRBV29-1; J: TRBJ1-1
DNA: TGTGCCAGCAGCTTAACGGTGGGTACTGAAGCTTTCTTT; CDR3: CASSLTVGTEAFF; D: -; size: -; V: TRBV7-3; J: TRBJ1-1
DNA: TGTGCCAGCAGCCGAGGAGACAGGGAACTTTTCGAGCAGTACTTC; CDR3: CASSRGDRELFEQYF; D: TRBD1; size: -; V: TRBV4-2; J: TRBJ2-7
DNA: TGCGCCAGCAGCTTGGGTCAGGGTCCGTACAATGAGCAGTTCTTC; CDR3: CASSLGQGPYNEQFF; D: -; size: few; V: TRBV5-1; J: TRBJ2-1
DNA: TGCAGCGTTGAACTAGCGGGGGCCTTCACCGGGGAGCTGTTTTTT; CDR3: CSVELAGAFTGELFF; D: TRBD2; size: -; V: TRBV29-1; J: TRBJ2-2
DNA: TGCGCCAGCAGCTTGGACCACCCCTCGTCTAATGAAAAACTGTTTTTT; CDR3: CASSLDHPSSNEKLFF; D: -; size: -; V: TRBV5-1; J: TRBJ1-4